This T cell receptor beta chain comes out of a study of T cells in Graves' hyperthyroidism and ophthalmopathy. TCR beta CDR3 regions were amplified from RNA transcripts. With the HTBI primer set, the TCR CDR3 went through a first round of RT-PCR. MiXCR, applied by TCRdb to the multiplex PCR reads, yields one record per CDR3 protein. The repertoire includes roughly 500,000 distinct CDR3 sequences, 40% to 55% of them detected once, and around 19% sits in the top ten. V lost 3 bases to trimming and J lost 3 bases; unmatched junction nucleotides: 1. This CDR3 is 12 amino acids long. From germline, CDR1 is DFQATT and CDR2 SNEGSKA (reference sequence). This clonotype has a single count.

This receptor was obtained from an adult woman with Graves' disease, either hyperthyroidism or ophthalmopathy (not recorded which). This rearrangement joins TRBV20-1 to TRBJ2-7; 8 positions agree with TRBD2. Sequenced: peripheral blood or thyroid tissue (not recorded which). CDR3 DNA sequence: TGCAGTGCTAGCAGCGGGAGCTACGAGCAGTACTTC. This translates into CSASSGSYEQYF.